The 11 T cell receptor beta chains below were found in one sample sequenced in a study of STAT5B mutations in CD4+ large granular lymphocyte leukemia. TCRdb's table, derived via immunoSEQ multiplex PCR, lists solely in-frame clones and lacks some. The data show about 30,000 clones, approximately 79% seen once. The sequencing sample was made of CD4+ T cells from blood buffy coats. The receptor set was obtained from a human donor in good health.

This clone occurred once. The rearrangement joins TRBV5-1 to TRBJ2-7; 11 bases are shared with TRBD2. The CDR3 is 14 amino acids. The V gene's germline CDR1 is SGHRS and CDR2 YFSETQ. Trimming took 4 bases from V and 6 from J; bases not matched to a gene: 6. The CDR3 bases are TGCGCCAGCAGCCCACTAGCGGGAGAATCCGAGCAGTACTTC. This encodes CASSPLAGESEQYF.

The chain has TRBV15 and TRBJ2-2; D possibly uses TRBD1 or TRBD2 (5 bases each). CDR1 LNHNV and CDR2 YYDKDF come from the germline V gene (reference sequence). V lost 0 bases and J 6 bases, leaving 8 bases between the germline ends. This CDR3 region has 14 residues. CDR3 region: CATSREGVPGELFF. In DNA, the CDR3 is TGTGCCACCAGCAGAGAGGGGGTCCCCGGGGAGCTGTTTTTT.

The CDR3 sequence: CASSQLTGSNEQFF. The CDR3 coding sequence is TGCGCCAGCAGCCAATTGACAGGGTCCAATGAGCAGTTCTTC. The chain recombines TRBV4-1 with TRBJ2-1, with 7 bases fitting TRBD1. The length of the CDR3 is 14 residues. The germline V gene has CDR1 MGHRA and CDR2 YSYEKL. Trimming at V came to 2 bases and at J to 6 bases, leaving 4 bases not matched to a gene.

The chain uses TRBV7-8 and TRBJ1-3; weak D call: TRBD1 (5 bases). The V gene lost 4 bases and the J gene lost 1 base, with 17 bases spanning the gap. CDR1 is SGHVS and CDR2 is FQNEAQ in the germline V gene. The CDR3 covers 17 residues. CDR3: CASSSTPGLVSGNTIYF. CDR3 coding DNA: TGTGCCAGCAGCTCGACCCCAGGGCTAGTTTCTGGAAACACCATATATTTT. Supplemented by reference TRBV7-8 and TRBJ1-3, the full variable domain reads GAGVSQSPRYKVAKRGQDVALRCDPISGHVSLFWYQQALGQGPEFLTYFQNEAQLDKSGLPSDRFFAERPEGSVSTLKIQRTQQEDSAVYLCASSSTPGLVSGNTIYFGEGSWLTVV.

This chain connects TRBV11-2 to TRBJ2-3, with 8 bases aligning to TRBD2. This CDR3 has 16 residues. V was clipped by 5 bases and J by 2 bases; unmatched bases: 9. Germline-derived CDR1 and CDR2 are SGHAT and FQNNGV. The CDR3: CASSHHEREFTDTQYF. DNA of the CDR3: TGTGCCAGCAGCCACCACGAGCGGGAGTTCACAGATACGCAGTATTTT.

The rearrangement uses TRBV30 and TRBJ2-5; 7 nucleotides align to TRBD1. Germline V lookup: CDR1 GTSNPN, CDR2 SVGIG (reference sequence). V was clipped by 2 bases and J by 4 bases; unmatched bases: 10. CDR3 length: 15 residues. For the CDR3, the DNA is TGTGCCTGGAGTAACGGGACAGCGAGGAGAGAGACCCAGTACTTC. It codes for CAWSNGTARRETQYF.

The CDR3 here is CASSLGQPINYGYTF. As DNA, the CDR3 is TGTGCCAGCAGCTTAGGGCAGCCGATTAACTATGGCTACACCTTC. This sequence joins TRBV5-6 and TRBJ1-2; D not certain. The V end lost 2 bases, the J end lost 1 base, and 12 bases lay between the germline ends. Germline loops: CDR1 SGHDT, CDR2 YYEEEE. CDR3 length equals 15 residues. The full variable domain, rest sourced from reference TRBV5-6 and TRBJ1-2, is DAGVTQSPTHLIKTRGQQVTLRCSPKSGHDTVSWYQQALGQGPQFIFQYYEEEERQRGNFPDRFSGHQFPNYSSELNVNALLLGDSALYLCASSLGQPINYGYTFGSGTRLTVV.

The chain couples TRBV5-4 to TRBJ1-2, with 8 bases matching TRBD1. Germline lookup yields CDR1 SGHNT and CDR2 YYREEE (reference sequence). The ends lost 5 bases at V and 7 bases at J; junction bases unmatched: 7. The CDR3 is 13 amino acids. The CDR3, as DNA: TGTGCCAGCAGTATGAACAGGGGGGTTGGCTACACCTTC. As protein: CASSMNRGVGYTF. Variable domain in full (rest from reference TRBV5-4 and TRBJ1-2): ETGVTQSPTHLIKTRGQQVTLRCSSQSGHNTVSWYQQALGQGPQFIFQYYREEENGRGNFPPRFSGLQFPNYSSELNVNALELDDSALYLCASSMNRGVGYTFGSGTRLTVV.

The chain has TRBV29-1 and TRBJ1-5; possibly TRBD1 for D (6 bases). The CDR3 runs to 13 residues. The germline V gene has CDR1 SQVTM and CDR2 ANQGSEA. V lost 6 bases, J lost 0 bases, and 9 bases lay in between. The CDR3 DNA reads as TGCAGCGTACGGGACAATAGCAATCAGCCCCAGCATTTT. This encodes CSVRDNSNQPQHF. The variable domain in full, with the rest retrieved from reference TRBV29-1 and TRBJ1-5, is SAVISQKPSRDICQRGTSLTIQCQVDSQVTMMFWYRQQPGQSLTLIATANQGSEATYESGFVIDKFPISRPNLTFSTLTVSNMSPEDSSIYLCSVRDNSNQPQHFGDGTRLSIL.

V is TRBV2 and J is TRBJ2-3; D not certain. Germline CDR1 is SNHLY and CDR2 is FYNNEI. The CDR3 sequence is 11 residues long. V shed 1 base and J shed 6 bases, with 2 bases lying between them. CDR3 sequence: CASSEGDTQYF. CDR3 nucleotide sequence: TGTGCCAGCAGTGAAGGCGATACGCAGTATTTT. The variable domain in full, with the rest retrieved from reference TRBV2 and TRBJ2-3, is EPEVTQTPSHQVTQMGQEVILRCVPISNHLYFYWYRQILGQKVEFLVSFYNNEISEKSEIFDDQFSVERPDGSNFTLKIRSTKLEDSAMYFCASSEGDTQYFGPGTRLTVL.

The chain couples TRBV5-1 to TRBJ1-2, with TRBD1 identical over 10 bases. CDR1 and CDR2 from the germline V gene are SGHRS and YFSETQ. Trimming removed 4 bases from V and 3 bases from J; junction bases left unmatched: 3. The CDR3 is made up of 14 amino acids. The CDR3 DNA sequence: TGCGCCAGCAGCAGACAGGGGGCTGACTATGGCTACACCTTC. Its translation: CASSRQGADYGYTF.